Each of the 12 T cell receptor beta chains below was sequenced from the same sample in a study of T cells in Graves' hyperthyroidism and ophthalmopathy (dated by TCRdb to about 2019). The library came from multiplex PCR. Sequencing used an Illumina HiSeq 2000. Amplification of TCR beta CDR3 regions was carried out from RNA transcripts. A first-round RT-PCR of the TCR CDR3 used the HTBI primer set with the Qiagen OneStep RT-PCR kit. TCRdb reanalyzed the raw reads on its own, using fastp at Q25 for trimming and MiXCR for clone calling, and kept in-frame beta chains. Under each unique CDR3 protein, matching rows form one entry showing the most common genes and DNA. This sample holds approximately 400,000 distinct CDR3 sequences; roughly 20% were observed only once. The ten largest clones take up over 35% of the sample. Source material: blood. These receptor sequences come from a man aged 18-30 years with Graves' ophthalmopathy.

This clonotype was recorded many times. The V call is TRBV6-5, the J call TRBJ1-1; no definite D call. V lost 2 bases and J 7 bases, leaving 5 bases between the germline ends. This CDR3 is 11 amino acids long. Per germline, CDR1 MNHEY and CDR2 SVGAGI. The CDR3 DNA sequence: TGTGCCAGCAGTTACAGAAGTGAAGCTTTCTTT. Its protein is CASSYRSEAFF.

This clonotype was counted a few times. J is TRBJ2-3 and V is TRBV4-1; unclear D gene. CDR1 MGHRA and CDR2 YSYEKL come from the germline V gene. Trimming took off 0 bases at V and 0 bases at J, with 10 bases between the two ends. The CDR3 loop spans 16 amino acids. The CDR3 nucleotides read TGCGCCAGCAGCCAAGAGGGAATCTCTAGCACAGATACGCAGTATTTT. It is translated as CASSQEGISSTDTQYF.

This clonotype was picked up many times. V usage is TRBV7-3 and J usage is TRBJ2-1; D call uncertain. CDR3 length: 14 amino acids. Germline V gives CDR1 SGHTA, CDR2 FQGTGA. The germline V and J ends were trimmed by 0 bases and 9 bases, with 12 bases remaining between them. The CDR3 nucleotides are TGTGCCAGCAGCTTAACTCCCTCACGAATTGAGCAGTTCTTC. Translation: CASSLTPSRIEQFF.

With respect to this clonotype: One base away lies a much larger clone, so this may be a sequencing read error. V and J are TRBV3-1 and TRBJ2-7; D is perhaps TRBD1 or TRBD2 (5 bases each). Trimming left V 1 base short and J 7 bases short, with 20 bases between. Germline CDR1 and CDR2: LGHDT and YNNKEL (reference sequence). The CDR3 is 16 amino acids. The CDR3: CASSQAGERVRGEQYF. The CDR3 nucleotides read TGTGCCAGCAGCCAAGCAGGCGAGAGGGTAAGGGGTGAGCAGTACTTC.

The rearrangement uses TRBV28 and TRBJ2-7; TRBD2 matches 8 bases. The germline CDR1 and CDR2 sequences are MDHEN and SYDVKM. Germline trimming cut 7 bases from V and 3 bases from J; bases unmatched to any gene: 2. The CDR3 contains 12 residues. CDR3 loop: CASNGGGYEQYF. The CDR3 region has the DNA TGTGCCAGCAACGGGGGGGGCTACGAGCAGTACTTC.

This clonotype was seen many times. The chain couples TRBV12-3 or TRBV12-4 to TRBJ1-1; D may be TRBD1 (6 bases). The CDR3 length is 16 residues. V was trimmed by 1 base and J by 1 base, leaving 13 bases between them. CDR3 nucleotide sequence: TGTGCCAGCAGTTTAGGGGGGCGGATTAAGAACACTGAAGCTTTCTTT. Encoded protein: CASSLGGRIKNTEAFF.

There are many counts of this clonotype. The rearrangement links TRBV28 to TRBJ1-1; unclear D gene. V was cut by 7 bases and J by 0 bases, with 9 bases left in between. Germline values: CDR1 MDHEN, CDR2 SYDVKM. The CDR3 runs to 13 residues. This CDR3 reads CASTAVMNTEAFF. CDR3 sequence (DNA): TGTGCCAGCACTGCAGTAATGAACACTGAAGCTTTCTTT. The full variable domain, with the rest looked up from reference TRBV28 and TRBJ1-1, is DVKVTQSSRYLVKRTGEKVFLECVQDMDHENMFWYRQDPGLGLRLIYFSYDVKMKEKGDIPEGYSVSREKKERFSLILESASTNQTSMYLCASTAVMNTEAFFGQGTRLTVV.

The chain has TRBV14 and TRBJ2-5, with a weak D call TRBD2 (7 bases). CDR3 length equals 17 residues. Germline CDR1 and CDR2: SGHDN and FVKESK. Trimming stripped 6 bases from V and 1 base from J, with 21 bases between. The CDR3 DNA is TGTGCCAGCAGTCACAGTGTGAGGGGGGGCCGCCAAGAGACCCAGTACTTC. It codes for CASSHSVRGGRQETQYF.

This chain uses TRBV7-2 with TRBJ1-5, with TRBD1 as a possible D gene (5 bases). V was pared by 5 bases and J by 11 bases, with 19 bases between. Germline CDR1 reads SGHTA; CDR2 reads FQGNSA. The CDR3 spans 14 residues. The DNA for the CDR3 is TGTGCCAGCAGCGCCGGGACCTCCACCAGGGCCCAGCATTTT. Amino acids: CASSAGTSTRAQHF.

This chain uses TRBV18 with TRBJ2-1; D not certain. CDR3 size: 15 residues. Germline CDR1 is KGHSH and CDR2 is LQKENI. Between the trimmed V and J ends, which lost 0 bases and 8 bases, there was a span of 14 bases. The CDR3 nucleotides are TGTGCCAGCTCACCACCGTTCCAGGTGGAGTATGAGCAGTTCTTC. It codes for CASSPPFQVEYEQFF.

This clonotype was seen a handful of times. The chain recombines TRBV7-9 with TRBJ2-4; a weak D match, TRBD2 (7 bases). The CDR3 length is 15 residues. Germline V gene sequence: CDR1 SEHNR, CDR2 FQNEAQ (reference sequence). V dropped 0 bases and J dropped 4 bases, with 10 bases sitting between them. The CDR3 loop is CASSLARGGKNIQYF. The CDR3 DNA sequence: TGTGCCAGCAGCTTAGCGAGGGGGGGGAAAAACATTCAGTACTTC.

Many counts were recorded for this clonotype. The chain links TRBV2 to TRBJ2-7; possible D gene TRBD2, 6 bases. The germline V gene encodes CDR1 SNHLY and CDR2 FYNNEI. V was pared by 7 bases and J by 0 bases, with 13 bases between. CDR3 length: 14 amino acids. CDR3 residues: CASKGGDFSYEQYF. CDR3 nucleotide sequence: TGTGCCAGCAAGGGCGGGGACTTCTCCTACGAGCAGTACTTC.